The 10 T cell receptor beta chains below all came from one sample that was sequenced in a study of T cells in Graves' hyperthyroidism and ophthalmopathy. TCR beta CDR3 region amplification was performed from RNA transcripts. RT-PCR in the first round (using the HTBI primer set) targeted the TCR CDR3. One entry per CDR3 protein results from TCRdb running MiXCR on the multiplex PCR reads. The data show 550,000 to 850,000 distinct CDR3 sequences, 18% seen once. The sequenced material came from blood. The receptors here all came from a woman aged 45-65 years with Graves' hyperthyroidism that later progressed to Graves' ophthalmopathy.

This clonotype was observed at least ten times. The chain combines TRBV7-8 with TRBJ2-3; 9 nucleotides agree with TRBD1. The CDR3 loop spans 17 amino acids. Per the germline V gene, CDR1 is SGHVS and CDR2 is FQNEAQ. Trimming at V came to 0 bases and at J to 4 bases, leaving 8 bases not matched to a gene. DNA of the CDR3: TGTGCCAGCAGCTTAGCCCAGGGACAGGGTGTGTCAGATACGCAGTATTTT. Its protein is CASSLAQGQGVSDTQYF.

This CDR3 reads CASSFSPGPLSYTF. CDR3 nucleotide sequence: TGTGCCAGCAGTTTTTCACCCGGTCCCCTGAGCTACACCTTC. V gene TRBV12-3 or TRBV12-4 combines with J gene TRBJ1-2; D remains unclear. The V end lost 3 bases, the J end lost 9 bases, and 17 bases lay between the germline ends. This CDR3 comprises 14 residues.

The rearrangement links TRBV30 to TRBJ1-5, with TRBD1 as a possible D gene (5 bases). V lost 3 bases to trimming and J lost 3 bases, with 12 bases between them. The germline V gene encodes CDR1 GTSNPN and CDR2 SVGIG (reference sequence). The CDR3 is 14 residues long. The CDR3 region is CAWSKGADNQPQHF. The CDR3, as DNA: TGTGCCTGGAGCAAAGGGGCAGACAATCAGCCCCAGCATTTT.

V gene TRBV6-2 or TRBV6-3 combines with J gene TRBJ2-2; no clear D. CDR3 length equals 13 residues. The V gene lost 8 bases and the J gene lost 0 bases, with 7 bases spanning the gap. The germline V gene encodes CDR1 MNHEY and CDR2 SVGEGT. CDR3 DNA sequence: TGTGCCAGCGCAGACGCGAACACCGGGGAGCTGTTTTTT. As protein: CASADANTGELFF.

The chain has TRBV12-3 or TRBV12-4 and TRBJ1-1, with TRBD1 matching 9 bases. This CDR3 spans 12 amino acids. Germline trimming cut 5 bases from V and 11 bases from J; bases unmatched to any gene: 6. The CDR3 DNA reads as TGTGCCAGCAGTCCCGGGACAGGGTATGCTTTCTTT. It yields the protein CASSPGTGYAFF.

CDR3 sequence reads: CASSPTGEGRQPQHF. In DNA form, the CDR3 reads TGTGCCAGCAGCCCAACAGGAGAGGGGAGACAGCCCCAGCATTTT. The chain links TRBV3-1 to TRBJ1-5; TRBD1 might be the D (5 bases). Trimming removed 4 bases from V and 7 bases from J, with 17 bases in between. CDR1 and CDR2 from the germline V gene are LGHDT and YNNKEL (reference sequence). The CDR3 totals 15 residues.

The genes are TRBV6-1 and TRBJ2-7; no clear D gene. The CDR3 length is 13 residues. Germline CDR1 reads MNHNS; CDR2 reads SASEGT. V lost 8 bases and J 0 bases, leaving 11 bases between the germline ends. The CDR3 region is CASLRQNSYEQYF. Here the CDR3 DNA reads TGTGCCAGCCTTCGGCAGAACTCCTACGAGCAGTACTTC.

The V call is TRBV27, the J call TRBJ1-2; TRBD1 is a possible D gene (5 bases). This CDR3 region has 15 residues. Trimming stripped 0 bases from V and 8 bases from J, with 16 bases between. Germline CDR1 reads MNHEY; CDR2 reads SMNVEV (reference sequence). CDR3 protein: CASSLSRGSAGGYTF. The CDR3 region has the DNA TGTGCCAGCAGTTTATCGAGGGGATCGGCGGGCGGCTACACCTTC.

This clonotype was seen a few times. The rearrangement uses TRBV12-3 or TRBV12-4 and TRBJ2-7; D tentatively fits TRBD1 or TRBD2 (6 bases each). The V gene lost 1 base and the J gene lost 7 bases, with 11 bases spanning the gap. This CDR3 is built from 13 residues. The CDR3 nucleotides read TGTGCCAGCAGTTTAGGGGGGGCGGTTGAGCAGTACTTC. Translated, it gives CASSLGGAVEQYF.

This sequence joins TRBV19 and TRBJ1-1; D is perhaps TRBD1 (6 bases). There are 16 residues in the CDR3. Germline assignment: CDR1 LNHDA and CDR2 SQIVND (reference sequence). V was cut by 4 bases and J by 0 bases, with 15 bases left in between. In DNA form, the CDR3 reads TGTGCCAGTAGTAGGGTCTGGGGGGCGTTGAACACTGAAGCTTTCTTT. It yields the protein CASSRVWGALNTEAFF.